A selection of T cell receptor beta chains follows, all from one sample in a study of blood T cells in healthy people across ages. TCRdb passed the 5' RACE reads through MiXCR, listing each CDR3 protein once. The sample carries more than 800,000 distinct CDR3 sequences, around 26% recorded once. The specimen sequenced was blood. Source of these receptors: a woman of 80 years or more in good health. CDR3s include the opening cysteine and the closing phenylalanine or tryptophan. Each record gives: D gene, V gene, clone size, J gene, CDR3 DNA, CDR3 protein. A D gene is named only where the DNA matches it firmly. The size field is filled for only some rows; it gives once, few, many or a size class.

TRBD2	TRBV12-3/TRBV12-4	many	TRBJ2-3	TGTGCCAGCAGGGTACTAGCGGGGGGTCTGAATAAACCGATACGCACAGATACGCAGTATTTT	CASRVLAGGLNKPIRTDTQYF
TRBD1	TRBV4-1	many	TRBJ2-7	TGCGCCAGCAGCCAAGATAGAGGGGGCTTCTCCTACGAGCAGTACTTC	CASSQDRGGFSYEQYF
-	TRBV6-5	many	TRBJ1-2	TGTGCCAGCGCAGGGCCAACTAACTATGGCTACACCTTC	CASAGPTNYGYTF
-	TRBV7-6	-	TRBJ2-5	TGTGCCAGCAGCTTAAACGGGGGCAGGAACGTCTTAAGGGAGCAGTACTTC	CASSLNGGRNVLREQYF
TRBD2	TRBV20-1	many	TRBJ2-3	TGCAGTGCCAGTAGCGGGGCCCCCACAGATACGCAGTATTTT	CSASSGAPTDTQYF
TRBD2	TRBV18	-	TRBJ2-3	TGTGCCAGCTCACCCGTAGCGGGGAGGACAGATACGCAGTATTTT	CASSPVAGRTDTQYF
TRBD1	TRBV4-2	few	TRBJ1-2	TGTGCCAGCAGCCAACCGGGACAGTCTAACTATGGCTACACCTTC	CASSQPGQSNYGYTF
-	TRBV6-2/TRBV6-3	-	TRBJ1-1	TGTGCCACAAGGGAGAACACTGAAGCTTTCTTT	CATRENTEAFF
-	TRBV12-3/TRBV12-4	-	TRBJ2-3	TGTGCCAGCAGTTTAGTCGAAACAGATGTGCAGTATTTT	CASSLVETDVQYF
-	TRBV27	few	TRBJ2-7	TGTGCCAGCAGCCCCACGGCGGGGAGCGACGAGCAGTACTTC	CASSPTAGSDEQYF
-	TRBV21-1	many	TRBJ2-3	TGTGCCAGCAGCACCCACCGGCGGGGACTAGCCGTAAATACGCAGTATTTT	CASSTHRRGLAVNTQYF
-	TRBV7-6	many	TRBJ2-1	TGTGCCAGCAGCTTAGCTAGGGGGGCAAATGAGCAGTTCTTC	CASSLARGANEQFF
TRBD2	TRBV12-3/TRBV12-4	-	TRBJ2-3	TGTGCCAGCAGTTTCGTAGGGGCGACTAGCGGGGTGACAGATACGCAGTATTTT	CASSFVGATSGVTDTQYF
-	TRBV7-2	many	TRBJ2-7	TGTGCCAGCAGCTTCCGCCCGGGAAGCTCCTACGAGCAGTACTTC	CASSFRPGSSYEQYF
TRBD2	TRBV6-2/TRBV6-3	many	TRBJ2-7	TGTGCCAGCAGAACAAGCGGGGGGGATTCCTACGAGCAGTACTTC	CASRTSGGDSYEQYF
-	TRBV6-2/TRBV6-3	-	TRBJ1-5	TGTGCCAGCAGCCCAGGGGTCTTACACAATCAGCCCCAGCATTTT	CASSPGVLHNQPQHF
-	TRBV6-2/TRBV6-3	-	TRBJ2-2	TGTGCCAGTGGTTTAAGAACCGGGGAGCTGTTTTTT	CASGLRTGELFF
-	TRBV20-1	many	TRBJ2-5	TGCAGTGCCCATGTGGGGAAGCAAGAGACCCAGTACTTC	CSAHVGKQETQYF
-	TRBV3-1	-	TRBJ2-2	TGTGCCAGCAGCACACAACCGGGCTCCGGGGAGCTGTTTTTT	CASSTQPGSGELFF
-	TRBV4-3	few	TRBJ1-2	TGCGCCAGCAGCCAAGATCGAGGAGGGCGTGTTAACTATGGCTACACCTTC	CASSQDRGGRVNYGYTF
-	TRBV11-2	-	TRBJ1-1	TGTGCCAGCAGCTTCGACAGGAGGGGCACTGAAGCTTTCTTT	CASSFDRRGTEAFF
TRBD1	TRBV5-5	few	TRBJ1-1	TGTGCCAGCAGCGGCGGACAGGGAGTTATAAACACTGAAGCTTTCTTT	CASSGGQGVINTEAFF
-	TRBV7-2	many	TRBJ2-3	TGTGCCAGCAGCCGCAATTTAGGAGATACGCAGTATTTT	CASSRNLGDTQYF
-	TRBV7-9	-	TRBJ2-1	TGTGCCAGCAGCCTAGGAGGGAGTAGGGGAACAAATGAGCAGTTCTTC	CASSLGGSRGTNEQFF
TRBD2	TRBV20-1	-	TRBJ2-7	TGCAGTGCTAGAGATGGTCTAGCGGGAACCGCCGAGCAGTACTTC	CSARDGLAGTAEQYF
TRBD1	TRBV6-5	-	TRBJ1-6	TGTGCCAGCAGTTATTTAATGGGACAGACTAATTCACCCCTCCACTTT	CASSYLMGQTNSPLHF
TRBD1	TRBV12-3/TRBV12-4	few	TRBJ1-1	TGTGCCAGCAGTCGGACAGGGGGCGCTTCCGAAGCTTTCTTT	CASSRTGGASEAFF
TRBD1	TRBV7-9	many	TRBJ2-7	TGTGCCAGCAGCCGACAGGGGCACGAGCAGTACTTC	CASSRQGHEQYF
-	TRBV27	few	TRBJ1-5	TGTGCCAGCAGTTTATCGGCGGGGGGGGGCAATCAGCCCCAGCATTTT	CASSLSAGGGNQPQHF
TRBD1	TRBV20-1	-	TRBJ1-2	TGCAGTGCTAGTCGGGACAGGGGGGAACGCTACACCTTC	CSASRDRGERYTF
TRBD2	TRBV9	many	TRBJ2-1	TGTGCCAGCAGCGTAGCTAGCGGGGGGGCCTACAATGAGCAGTTCTTC	CASSVASGGAYNEQFF
-	TRBV13	many	TRBJ2-7	TGTGCCAGCAGCTTATGGGGGCGCGAGCAGTACTTC	CASSLWGREQYF
-	TRBV15	-	TRBJ2-2	TGTGCCACCAGCAGAGAACTAGGGGAGCTGTTTTTT	CATSRELGELFF
TRBD2	TRBV2	-	TRBJ2-3	TGTGCCATTTCACTAGCGGGGGGCACAGATACGCAGTATTTT	CAISLAGGTDTQYF
-	TRBV5-1	few	TRBJ2-5	TGCGCCAGCAGCTTGGGGGTGGAGGGGGCTGGAGAGACCCAGTACTTC	CASSLGVEGAGETQYF
TRBD1	TRBV5-6	-	TRBJ2-3	TGTGCCAGCAGCTTGAGAGGGGGCCAGAATACGCAGTATTTT	CASSLRGGQNTQYF
-	TRBV6-2/TRBV6-3	many	TRBJ2-3	TGTGCCAGCAGTTTAGCGACGGTCCGAGATACGCAGTATTTT	CASSLATVRDTQYF
TRBD2	TRBV20-1	many	TRBJ2-5	TGCAGTGCTGTAGGGGGACTAGCGGGGGTGGAGACCCAGTACTTC	CSAVGGLAGVETQYF
TRBD1	TRBV27	-	TRBJ2-5	TGTGCCAGCAGTTCAGGGGGAGCGGACCAAGAGACCCAGTACTTC	CASSSGGADQETQYF
-	TRBV5-5	many	TRBJ2-5	TGTGCCAGCAGCTTGGGTGGGGCGAATTGGCAAGAGACCCAGTACTTC	CASSLGGANWQETQYF
-	TRBV2	few	TRBJ2-2	TGTGCCAGCAGTGGAGGCTGGGAGCTGTTTTTT	CASSGGWELFF
TRBD1	TRBV4-2	-	TRBJ1-6	TGTGCCAGCAGCCAAGGACAGGGATCCTATAATTCACCCCTCCACTTT	CASSQGQGSYNSPLHF